Included here is one TCR beta chain sequence, with context. This clonotype was picked up one time. Its antigen is currently not known. Qualities for individual bases were not recorded, and no much larger clone is one base off. One read provides weak support. Starting from roughly 370 ng RNA, TCR libraries were constructed with the Immunoverse kit using molecular barcoded adaptors that cover the alpha/delta and beta/gamma chains. The same RNA used for transcriptome sequencing was used for TCR library preparation. TCR libraries were sequenced on an Illumina HiSeq 4000 with 2 x 150 cycles. Processing in the source paper ran as follows. Using MiXCR, which included quality filtering and error correction, TCR reads were aligned to human V, D, J and C references and then assembled into CDR3 clonotypes. Clonotype counts and gene usage diversity were analyzed with the tcR package in R. Raw mapping reads were checked after the RNA-seq reads had been mapped by STAR aligner version 2.5.3a onto the human GRCh37 genome. IR-seq fastq files were randomly downsampled with Seqtk 1.3 to test the effect of sequencing depth on detected clonotypes. TCRdb trimmed the raw reads at Q25, called clones with MiXCR and kept productive beta chains. Identical CDR3 proteins give one entry, which carries the most common genes and DNA. TCRdb, not the authors, supplied the V and J calls. This sample gives roughly 93,000 distinct CDR3 sequences in total; under 25% of them show up just once. About 10% of the sample rests with the top ten.

The sample belongs to a study of read filtering for tumor transcriptome and immune sequencing (TCRdb year 2020). Regarding the complete study: The cohort was composed of 17 male and 14 female patients, with a mean age of about 68 years and an age range of roughly 45 to 80. By revised international staging, roughly 8 patients were R-ISS I, around 15 were R-ISS II and about seven were R-ISS III. After DNase treatment, whole-transcriptome libraries were prepared with the TruSeq RNA Access Library Prep Kit. TCR-region mapped reads per sample ranged from about 4.05 to 11 million with IR-seq versus only about 75 to 1,400 with RNA-seq. Using the same bone marrow samples, the study ran both targeted immune repertoire sequencing and bulk whole-transcriptome sequencing and then compared the TCR repertoires from each method. One main goal was a read-filtering strategy for immune repertoire data, in particular deciding whether clonotypes backed by only one read should be removed.

In the germline V gene, CDR1 corresponds to SGDLS and CDR2 to YYNGEE. From the cysteine through the phenylalanine, the CDR3 covers 17 amino acids. The entry retains the CDR3 DNA only, 51 bases that are in frame from base 1. Trimmed from V: 0 bases; trimmed from J: 2 bases; junction bases lacking a gene match: 7. Every patient had bone marrow sampled at the time of active disease. Ficoll-Hypaque density gradient centrifugation was used to isolate bone marrow mononuclear cells. Myeloma plasma cells were removed and CD138-negative cells were collected by negative selection after labeling with CD138 magnetic microbeads on a MACS separator. The purity of the isolated cells was checked by flow cytometry with CD138 antibodies on an Attune NxT. Total RNA was extracted using TRIzol reagent and was quantified on a NanoDrop spectrophotometer. Paired RNA-seq and IR-seq were performed on each patient's CD138-negative bone marrow sample.

Broader findings and caveats from the paper: The sorted CD138-negative fraction was composed of a mixed bone marrow immune population rather than of purified T cells. The correlation between IR-seq and RNA-seq shared clonotype proportions was increased by removal of single-read clonotypes. Compared with RNA-seq, IR-seq captured clonotypes at much higher depth and more reliably, and a smaller IR-seq throughput was enough to identify most shared clonotypes. In IR-seq, single-read clonotypes were approximately 82% of clonotypes but around 3.2% of total reads; in RNA-seq they were around 75% of clonotypes and 35% to 50% of reads.

The sequenced material came from a population of CD138-negative cells sorted from bone marrow. The sample's cell subset or site label, in plain terms: bone marrow mononuclear cells depleted of CD138+ plasma/myeloma cells by negative magnetic selection. The rearrangement joined TRBV9 to TRBJ2-5; TRBD2 matches 10 bases in the middle. The clonotype originates from a donor at least 40 years old with multiple myeloma. The nucleotide sequence reads TGTGCCAGCAGCGTAGGCCCCAGCGGGGGGGCTCAAGAGACCCAGTACTTC. Its coded protein is CASSVGPSGGAQETQYF. Where the CDR3 stops, the reference TRBV9 and TRBJ2-5 genes take over; the full variable domain is DSGVTQTPKHLITATGQRVTLRCSPRSGDLSVYWYQQSLDQGLQFLIQYYNGEERAKGNILERFSAQQFPDLHSELNLSSLELGDSALYFCASSVGPSGGAQETQYFGPGTRLLVL.